This T cell receptor beta chain was captured in a study of T cells after yellow fever vaccination. Study context: Preparation of fractions with low cell numbers was performed using SMART-Seq v4 Ultra Low Input.

This clonotype has a count of ten or more. With 5 bases clipped from V and 2 bases from J, the junction kept 10 bases outside the gene matches. The CDR3 is made up of 18 amino acids. Germline V CDR1 and CDR2: SGHTA, FQGNSA. MiXCR, run by TCRdb on the 5' RACE reads, gives a single entry per CDR3 protein. This sample has 250,000 or so distinct CDR3 sequences, with approximately 3.6% found just once. The chain joins TRBV7-2 to TRBJ2-3, with 13 positions matching TRBD2. Sequencing used PBMCs, obtained 15 days after the yellow fever booster vaccination. The receptor was derived from a man between 18 and 29 years old who received the YFV17D yellow fever vaccine. The CDR3 DNA is TGTGCCAGCAGCCGTCCCCGGGGACTAGCGGGATCCACAGATACGCAGTATTTT. Protein sequence: CASSRPRGLAGSTDTQYF.